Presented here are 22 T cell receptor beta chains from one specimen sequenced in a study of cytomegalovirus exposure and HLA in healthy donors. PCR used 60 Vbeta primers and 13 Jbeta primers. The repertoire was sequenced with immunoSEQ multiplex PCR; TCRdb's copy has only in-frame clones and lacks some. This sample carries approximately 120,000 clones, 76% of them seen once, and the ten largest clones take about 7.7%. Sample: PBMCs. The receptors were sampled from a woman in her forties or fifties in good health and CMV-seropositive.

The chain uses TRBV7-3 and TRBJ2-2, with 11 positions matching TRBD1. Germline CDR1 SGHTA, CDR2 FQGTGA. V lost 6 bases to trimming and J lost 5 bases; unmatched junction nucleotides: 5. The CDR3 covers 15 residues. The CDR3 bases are TGTGCCAGCAGTCCCGGGACAGGGGGGACCGGGGAGCTGTTTTTT. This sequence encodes CASSPGTGGTGELFF.

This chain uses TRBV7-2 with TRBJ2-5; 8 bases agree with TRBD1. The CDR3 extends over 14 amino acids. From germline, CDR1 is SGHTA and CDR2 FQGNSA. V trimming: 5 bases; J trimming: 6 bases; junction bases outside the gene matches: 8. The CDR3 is CASSPWTGSKTQYF. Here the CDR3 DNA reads TGTGCCAGCAGCCCATGGACAGGGTCGAAGACCCAGTACTTC.

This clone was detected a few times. CDR3 coding DNA: TGTGCCAGTAGTATCGGGATTCAAGAGACCCAGTACTTC. As protein: CASSIGIQETQYF. The chain has TRBV19 and TRBJ2-5, with D possibly being TRBD2 (5 bases). This CDR3 has 13 residues. The V end lost 3 bases, the J end lost 2 bases, and 7 bases lay between the germline ends. Germline values: CDR1 LNHDA, CDR2 SQIVND (reference sequence).

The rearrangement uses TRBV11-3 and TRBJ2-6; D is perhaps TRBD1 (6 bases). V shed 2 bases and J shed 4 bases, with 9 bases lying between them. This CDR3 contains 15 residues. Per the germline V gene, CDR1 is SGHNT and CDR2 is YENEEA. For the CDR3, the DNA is TGTGCCAGCAGCTTAAGGGGGTCAGGGGCCAACGTCCTGACTTTC. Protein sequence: CASSLRGSGANVLTF.

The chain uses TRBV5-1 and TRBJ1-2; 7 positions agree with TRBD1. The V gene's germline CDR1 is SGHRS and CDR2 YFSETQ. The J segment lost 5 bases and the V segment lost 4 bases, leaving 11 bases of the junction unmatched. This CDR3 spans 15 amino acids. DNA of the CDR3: TGCGCCAGCAGCCCAGACCCCGGGACAGCTTATGGCTACACCTTC. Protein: CASSPDPGTAYGYTF.

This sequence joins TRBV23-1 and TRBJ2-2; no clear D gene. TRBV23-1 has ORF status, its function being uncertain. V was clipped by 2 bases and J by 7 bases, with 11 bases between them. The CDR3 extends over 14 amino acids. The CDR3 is CASSQSPVLGELFF. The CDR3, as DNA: TGCGCCAGCAGTCAAAGCCCTGTTCTCGGGGAGCTGTTTTTT.

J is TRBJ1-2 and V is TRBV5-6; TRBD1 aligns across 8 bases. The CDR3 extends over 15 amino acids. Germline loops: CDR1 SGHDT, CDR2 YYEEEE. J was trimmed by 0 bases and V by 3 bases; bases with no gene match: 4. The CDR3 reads CASSSTGETNYGYTF. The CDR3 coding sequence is TGTGCCAGCAGCTCGACAGGGGAGACTAACTATGGCTACACCTTC.

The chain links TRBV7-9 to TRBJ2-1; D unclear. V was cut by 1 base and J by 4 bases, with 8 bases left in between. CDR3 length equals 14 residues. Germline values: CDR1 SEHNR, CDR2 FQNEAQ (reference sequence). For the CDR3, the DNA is TGTGCCAGCAGCTTAGATGCGGTTTACAATGAGCAGTTCTTC. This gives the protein CASSLDAVYNEQFF.

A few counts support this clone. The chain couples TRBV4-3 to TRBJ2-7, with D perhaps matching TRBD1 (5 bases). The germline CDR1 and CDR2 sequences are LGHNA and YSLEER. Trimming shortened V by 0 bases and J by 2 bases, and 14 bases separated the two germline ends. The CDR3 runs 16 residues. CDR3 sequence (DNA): TGCGCCAGCAGCCAAGATCTCACAGGAGCTACCTACGAGCAGTACTTC. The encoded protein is CASSQDLTGATYEQYF.

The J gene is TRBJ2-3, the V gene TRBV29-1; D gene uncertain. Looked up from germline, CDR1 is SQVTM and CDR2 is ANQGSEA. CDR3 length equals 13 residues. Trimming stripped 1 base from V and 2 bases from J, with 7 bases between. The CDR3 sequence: CSVEAVPTDTQYF. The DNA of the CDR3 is TGCAGCGTTGAAGCGGTTCCCACAGATACGCAGTATTTT.

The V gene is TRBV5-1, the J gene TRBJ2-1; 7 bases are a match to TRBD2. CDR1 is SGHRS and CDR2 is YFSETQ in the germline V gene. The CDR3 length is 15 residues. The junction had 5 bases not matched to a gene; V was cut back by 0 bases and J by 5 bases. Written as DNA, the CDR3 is TGCGCCAGCAGCTTGGACGGCGGGAGTGACAATGAGCAGTTCTTC. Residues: CASSLDGGSDNEQFF.

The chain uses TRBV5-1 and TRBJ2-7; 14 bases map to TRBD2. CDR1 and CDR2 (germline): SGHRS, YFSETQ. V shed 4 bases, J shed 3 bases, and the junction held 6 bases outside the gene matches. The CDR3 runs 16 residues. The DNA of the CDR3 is TGCGCCAGCAGCCAGGGACTAGCGGGAGAGTACTACGAGCAGTACTTC. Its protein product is CASSQGLAGEYYEQYF.

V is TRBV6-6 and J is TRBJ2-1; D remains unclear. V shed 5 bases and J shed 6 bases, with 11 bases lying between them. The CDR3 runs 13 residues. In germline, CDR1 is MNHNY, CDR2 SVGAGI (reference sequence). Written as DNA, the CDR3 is TGTGCCAGCAGTAAGCCGGGTTCCAATGAGCAGTTCTTC. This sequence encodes CASSKPGSNEQFF.

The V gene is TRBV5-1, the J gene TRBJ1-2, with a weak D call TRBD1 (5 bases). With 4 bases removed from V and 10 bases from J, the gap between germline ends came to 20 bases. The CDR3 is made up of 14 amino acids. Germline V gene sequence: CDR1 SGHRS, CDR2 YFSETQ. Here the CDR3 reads CASSPQEAGDVYTF. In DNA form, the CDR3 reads TGCGCCAGCAGCCCGCAAGAGGCGGGGGATGTCTACACCTTC.

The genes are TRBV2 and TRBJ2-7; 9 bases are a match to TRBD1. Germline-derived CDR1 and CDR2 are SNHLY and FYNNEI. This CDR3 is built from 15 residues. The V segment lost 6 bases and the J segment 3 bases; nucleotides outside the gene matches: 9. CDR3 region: CASSSFPGQGYEQYF. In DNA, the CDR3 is TGTGCCAGCAGCTCATTCCCGGGACAGGGCTACGAGCAGTACTTC. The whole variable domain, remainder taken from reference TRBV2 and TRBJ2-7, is EPEVTQTPSHQVTQMGQEVILRCVPISNHLYFYWYRQILGQKVEFLVSFYNNEISEKSEIFDDQFSVERPDGSNFTLKIRSTKLEDSAMYFCASSSFPGQGYEQYFGPGTRLTVT.

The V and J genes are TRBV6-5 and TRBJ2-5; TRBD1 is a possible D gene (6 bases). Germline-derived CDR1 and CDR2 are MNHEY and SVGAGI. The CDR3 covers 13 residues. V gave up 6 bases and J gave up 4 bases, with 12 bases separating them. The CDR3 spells CASRRTVGETQYF. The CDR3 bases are TGTGCCAGCAGGAGGACAGTAGGAGAGACCCAGTACTTC.

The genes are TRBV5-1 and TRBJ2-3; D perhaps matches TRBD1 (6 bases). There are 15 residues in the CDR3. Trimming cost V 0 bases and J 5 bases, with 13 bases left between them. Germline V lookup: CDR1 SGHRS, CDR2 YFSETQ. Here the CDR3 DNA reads TGCGCCAGCAGCTTGGTGGGGGCTGGGGGAGATACGCAGTATTTT. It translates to CASSLVGAGGDTQYF.

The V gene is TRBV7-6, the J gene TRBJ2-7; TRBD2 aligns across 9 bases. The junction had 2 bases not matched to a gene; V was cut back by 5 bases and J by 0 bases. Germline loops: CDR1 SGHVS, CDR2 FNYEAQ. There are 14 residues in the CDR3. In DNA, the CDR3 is TGTGCCAGCAGCCTTAGCGGGAGCTCCTACGAGCAGTACTTC. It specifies CASSLSGSSYEQYF. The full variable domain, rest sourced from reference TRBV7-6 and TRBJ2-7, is GAGVSQSPRYKVTKRGQDVALRCDPISGHVSLYWYRQALGQGPEFLTYFNYEAQQDKSGLPNDRFSAERPEGSISTLTIQRTEQRDSAMYRCASSLSGSSYEQYFGPGTRLTVT.

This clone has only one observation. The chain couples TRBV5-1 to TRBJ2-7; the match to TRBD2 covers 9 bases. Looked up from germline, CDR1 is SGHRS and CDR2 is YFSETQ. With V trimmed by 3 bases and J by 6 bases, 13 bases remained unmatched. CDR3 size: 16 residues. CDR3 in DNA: TGCGCCAGCAGCTGGGGCTGGACTAGCGAGCCCTCCGAGCAGTACTTC. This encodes CASSWGWTSEPSEQYF.

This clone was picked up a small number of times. In nucleotides, the CDR3 is TGTGCCAGCAGCTTAGGAGGCGGGGCTGGGCAGCCCCAGCATTTT. It translates to CASSLGGGAGQPQHF. The chain recombines TRBV7-2 with TRBJ1-5, with D tentatively TRBD1 (5 bases). The germline V and J ends were trimmed by 1 base and 7 bases, with 14 bases remaining between them. CDR3 length: 15 residues. Germline V CDR1 and CDR2: SGHTA, FQGNSA.

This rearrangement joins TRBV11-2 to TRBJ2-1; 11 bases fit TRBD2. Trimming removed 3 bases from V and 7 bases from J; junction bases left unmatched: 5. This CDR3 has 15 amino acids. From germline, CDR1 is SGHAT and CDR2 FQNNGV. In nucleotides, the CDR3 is TGTGCCAGCAGCTTCCAGACTAGCGGGGTGAATGAGCAGTTCTTC. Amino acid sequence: CASSFQTSGVNEQFF.

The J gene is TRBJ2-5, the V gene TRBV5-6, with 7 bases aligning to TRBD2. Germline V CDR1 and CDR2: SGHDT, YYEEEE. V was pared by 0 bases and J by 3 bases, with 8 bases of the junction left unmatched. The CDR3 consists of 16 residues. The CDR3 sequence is CASSLVGSSGKETQYF. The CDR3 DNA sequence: TGTGCCAGCAGCTTGGTGGGTTCTAGCGGAAAAGAGACCCAGTACTTC.